The sequence of this TCR beta chain was determined in a study of OX40 agonist ivuxolimab in advanced cancers. Turning to this clone: What it binds is not known.

This table comes from immunoSEQ multiplex PCR, and its TCRdb copy is limited to in-frame clones, with some not included. The sample shows approximately 80,000 clones, roughly 88% of them seen only once. Study outcomes and limitations: Researchers report that CD8+ T cells had, on average, more expanded clones than CD4+.

The sequencing here drew on CD4+ or CD8+ T cells sorted from blood, taken in a trial of the OX40 agonist ivuxolimab. This TCR was recovered from an adult with an advanced solid tumor such as melanoma, head and neck, liver or kidney cancer.

Here the CDR3 reads CASSLSKAGGPNEQYF. CDR3 DNA sequence: TGTGCCAGCAGCTTGTCTAAAGCGGGAGGGCCGAATGAGCAGTACTTC. The rearrangement uses TRBV5-4 and TRBJ2-7, with TRBD2 matching 10 bases. Germline assignment: CDR1 SGHNT and CDR2 YYREEE (reference sequence). Trimming at V came to 1 base and at J to 7 bases, leaving 11 bases not matched to a gene. This CDR3 is 16 amino acids long.